These T cell receptor beta chains were read from a single sample in a study of T-cell reconstitution after alpha-beta-depleted transplantation in children. TCRdb recomputed calls from the PCR reads with MiXCR, one row per CDR3 protein. The table lists about 580,000 distinct CDR3 sequences, about 23% of them singletons. The material was PBMCs, mostly from graft donor cells, obtained 360 days after TCRalphabeta/CD19-depleted stem cell transplant. The receptor set was obtained from a boy under three years old who had a stem cell transplant for acute myeloid leukemia, so the T cells may come from the graft donor. The CDR3 runs from the conserved cysteine through the conserved F or W.

V: TRBV10-3; J: TRBJ1-1; CDR3: CAISLGDGVRNTEAFF
V: TRBV20-1; J: TRBJ2-7; CDR3: CSATRPGTRTHEQYF
V: TRBV6-1; J: TRBJ2-7; CDR3: CASGQDRSSYEQYF
V: TRBV24-1; J: TRBJ1-5; CDR3: CATSGQGFNQPQHF
V: TRBV20-1; J: TRBJ1-5; CDR3: CSATGFFNQPQHF
V: TRBV7-3; J: TRBJ2-3; CDR3: CASSSGLAGGPSTDTQYF
V: TRBV12-3/TRBV12-4; J: TRBJ2-7; CDR3: CASRRDRGYEQYF
V: TRBV18; J: TRBJ1-2; CDR3: CASSAGVYGYTF
V: TRBV7-9; J: TRBJ2-1; CDR3: CASSLDGGPKFF
V: TRBV5-5; J: TRBJ1-5; CDR3: CASSYQQGDQPQHF
V: TRBV29-1; J: TRBJ2-2; CDR3: CSAELGDTGELFF
V: TRBV20-1; J: TRBJ2-3; CDR3: CSARDTGPSTDTQYF
V: TRBV7-9; J: TRBJ2-7; CDR3: CASSVGGFTSYEQYF
V: TRBV6-1; J: TRBJ2-5; CDR3: CASSRLLEQETQYF
V: TRBV20-1; J: TRBJ2-1; CDR3: CSGSAALSYNEQFF
V: TRBV12-3/TRBV12-4; J: TRBJ1-1; CDR3: CASSYRVSRMNTEAFF
V: TRBV20-1; J: TRBJ1-6; CDR3: CSARSLVSSYNSPLHF